This T cell receptor (beta chain) was recovered during a study of spatial heterogeneity in lung cancer. Whole-study results and caveats: Mutation tallies in tumors tracked expanded intratumoral alpha and beta TCR counts.

The germline CDR1 and CDR2 sequences are SEHNR and FQNEAQ (reference sequence). The V and J ends lost 5 bases and 2 bases, in that order; junction bases with no gene match: 7. The CDR3 runs 17 residues. This clonotype is categorized as medium-sized (0.01 to 0.1%). Antigen: not known. Time point of the sample: sample taken at primary tumor resection. Unsorted whole RNA of tumor, nontumor lung or frozen PBMC was sequenced. One entry per CDR3 protein, called by TCRdb with MiXCR from the 5' RACE reads. The profile shows several thousand distinct CDR3 sequences, about 8% of them singletons. The source is a male donor with early-stage non-small cell lung cancer. This chain connects TRBV7-9 to TRBJ2-5, with 14 bases that match TRBD2. The sample here was lung tumor tissue, taken at surgery. The CDR3 sequence: CASSGRGLAGGQETQYF. CDR3 DNA sequence: TGTGCCAGCAGCGGCCGAGGACTAGCGGGAGGTCAAGAGACCCAGTACTTC.